These 13 T cell receptor beta chains share one sample of origin, sequenced in a study of blood T cell repertoires in COVID-19. Only in-frame clones appear in the TCRdb table, and some are missing; sequencing was by immunoSEQ multiplex PCR. The repertoire has some 130,000 clones, around 84% of them found once; the top ten carry approximately 17%. Material: peripheral blood. These receptors all come from a woman older than 75 with acute or convalescent COVID-19.

The rearrangement joins TRBV6-5 to TRBJ1-6; TRBD1 agrees at 10 bases. Germline V gene lookup returns CDR1 MNHEY and CDR2 SVGAGI. This CDR3 is built from 14 residues. The V and J ends lost 4 bases and 8 bases, in that order; junction bases with no gene match: 2. The CDR3 nucleotides read TGTGCCAGCAGTTCTGGACAGGGGGATTCACCCCTCCACTTT. Translated: CASSSGQGDSPLHF.

J is TRBJ2-2 and V is TRBV6-5; 8 bases fit TRBD1. Germline CDR1 and CDR2: MNHEY and SVGAGI. The CDR3 has 14 residues. V was clipped by 10 bases and J by 6 bases; unmatched bases: 10. This CDR3 reads CATKDRVIAGELFF. DNA of the CDR3: TGTGCCACCAAGGACAGGGTAATCGCCGGGGAGCTGTTTTTT.

CDR3 coding DNA: TGTGCCAGCAGTTACGGGGGCAGCAATCAGCCCCAGCATTTT. Protein sequence: CASSYGGSNQPQHF. The rearrangement links TRBV6-5 to TRBJ1-5; possible D gene TRBD1, 6 bases. The germline V and J ends were trimmed by 2 bases and 1 base, with 6 bases remaining between them. This CDR3 is 14 amino acids long. Germline V gives CDR1 MNHEY, CDR2 SVGAGI.

This clone has a handful of counts. The rearrangement uses TRBV6-5 and TRBJ1-2; 7 bases are a match to TRBD1. The CDR3 has 13 residues. The ends lost 6 bases at V and 6 bases at J; junction bases unmatched: 7. Germline V CDR1 and CDR2: MNHEY, SVGAGI. The CDR3 DNA sequence: TGTGCCAGCAGGAAGGCAGGGACAGATGGCTACACCTTC. Its protein is CASRKAGTDGYTF.

The chain combines TRBV18 with TRBJ2-7, with TRBD1 identical over 9 bases. The CDR3 contains 16 residues. CDR1 is KGHSH and CDR2 is LQKENI in the germline V gene. After removal of 0 bases from V and 4 bases from J, the junction contained 7 bases not matched to a gene. This chain's CDR3 is CASSPPGQGTFYEQYF. The CDR3 DNA is TGTGCCAGCTCACCACCGGGACAGGGAACCTTTTACGAGCAGTACTTC.

This clone turned up a few times. CDR3 amino acids: CASSFPSSRYNEQFF. In DNA form, the CDR3 reads TGTGCCAGCAGCTTCCCGTCTAGCCGGTACAATGAGCAGTTCTTC. This sequence joins TRBV7-2 and TRBJ2-1; a weak D match, TRBD2 (5 bases). Germline CDR1 and CDR2: SGHTA and FQGNSA. The length of the CDR3 is 15 residues. V was cut by 3 bases and J by 4 bases, with 13 bases left in between.

The rearrangement links TRBV5-5 to TRBJ2-1; 10 nucleotides line up with TRBD2. This CDR3 is built from 15 residues. CDR1 and CDR2 from the germline V gene are SGHKS and YYEKEE (reference sequence). J was trimmed by 6 bases and V by 2 bases; bases with no gene match: 5. The CDR3 loop is CASSFGLAGVNEQFF. CDR3 coding DNA: TGTGCCAGCAGCTTCGGGCTAGCGGGAGTCAATGAGCAGTTCTTC. Variable domain in full (rest from reference TRBV5-5 and TRBJ2-1): DAGVTQSPTHLIKTRGQQVTLRCSPISGHKSVSWYQQVLGQGPQFIFQYYEKEERGRGNFPDRFSARQFPNYSSELNVNALLLGDSALYLCASSFGLAGVNEQFFGPGTRLTVL.

The V and J genes are TRBV7-9 and TRBJ2-2, with D possibly being TRBD1 (5 bases). V was pared by 5 bases and J by 4 bases, with 17 bases between. This CDR3 spans 16 amino acids. Germline loops: CDR1 SEHNR, CDR2 FQNEAQ (reference sequence). The CDR3 DNA reads as TGTGCCAGCAGCGAAAGGGGTGGTCTGAGCACCGGGGAGCTGTTTTTT. Encoded protein: CASSERGGLSTGELFF.

This clone has just one count. The chain employs TRBV11-2 and TRBJ1-1, with 7 positions matching TRBD1. The CDR3 has 14 amino acids. Per germline, CDR1 SGHAT and CDR2 FQNNGV. The trim removed 2 bases at V and 2 bases at J, leaving 2 bases unmatched. CDR3 region: CASSLTGANTEAFF. The DNA of the CDR3 is TGTGCCAGCAGCTTAACAGGGGCTAACACTGAAGCTTTCTTT.

The chain couples TRBV19 to TRBJ1-4; the D gene is possibly TRBD1 (6 bases). Germline-derived CDR1 and CDR2 are LNHDA and SQIVND (reference sequence). V was trimmed by 5 bases and J by 4 bases, leaving 14 bases between them. The CDR3 totals 15 residues. The CDR3 protein is CASSDRTAYNEKLFF. CDR3 coding DNA: TGTGCCAGTAGTGACCGGACAGCCTATAATGAAAAACTGTTTTTT.

The V call is TRBV11-2, the J call TRBJ1-6; D possibly corresponds to TRBD1 (6 bases). The CDR3 extends over 14 amino acids. Germline V gene data show CDR1 as SGHAT and CDR2 as FQNNGV. Trimming took off 5 bases at V and 8 bases at J, with 13 bases between the two ends. DNA for the CDR3: TGTGCCAGCAGCCAAACAGGGAGATATTCACCCCTCCACTTT. Protein product: CASSQTGRYSPLHF.

This chain uses TRBV5-5 with TRBJ2-3, with TRBD1 matching 8 bases. The germline CDR1 and CDR2 sequences are SGHKS and YYEKEE (reference sequence). Losses at the gene ends were 9 bases for V and 0 bases for J; bases not matched to a gene: 9. This CDR3 is 15 amino acids long. The CDR3: CATRRTGSSTDTQYF. The CDR3 DNA reads as TGTGCCACCAGGAGGACAGGGTCTAGCACAGATACGCAGTATTTT. Full variable domain (remainder filled in from reference TRBV5-5 and TRBJ2-3): DAGVTQSPTHLIKTRGQQVTLRCSPISGHKSVSWYQQVLGQGPQFIFQYYEKEERGRGNFPDRFSARQFPNYSSELNVNALLLGDSALYLCATRRTGSSTDTQYFGPGTRLTVL.

The chain has TRBV5-1 and TRBJ1-1; D gene unclear. This CDR3 contains 15 residues. Germline V gene data show CDR1 as SGHRS and CDR2 as YFSETQ. Trimming removed 2 bases at V and 4 bases at J, with 15 bases between. CDR3 sequence reads: CASSFLANSGTEAFF. CDR3 sequence (DNA): TGCGCCAGCAGCTTTTTAGCGAATTCGGGCACTGAAGCTTTCTTT.